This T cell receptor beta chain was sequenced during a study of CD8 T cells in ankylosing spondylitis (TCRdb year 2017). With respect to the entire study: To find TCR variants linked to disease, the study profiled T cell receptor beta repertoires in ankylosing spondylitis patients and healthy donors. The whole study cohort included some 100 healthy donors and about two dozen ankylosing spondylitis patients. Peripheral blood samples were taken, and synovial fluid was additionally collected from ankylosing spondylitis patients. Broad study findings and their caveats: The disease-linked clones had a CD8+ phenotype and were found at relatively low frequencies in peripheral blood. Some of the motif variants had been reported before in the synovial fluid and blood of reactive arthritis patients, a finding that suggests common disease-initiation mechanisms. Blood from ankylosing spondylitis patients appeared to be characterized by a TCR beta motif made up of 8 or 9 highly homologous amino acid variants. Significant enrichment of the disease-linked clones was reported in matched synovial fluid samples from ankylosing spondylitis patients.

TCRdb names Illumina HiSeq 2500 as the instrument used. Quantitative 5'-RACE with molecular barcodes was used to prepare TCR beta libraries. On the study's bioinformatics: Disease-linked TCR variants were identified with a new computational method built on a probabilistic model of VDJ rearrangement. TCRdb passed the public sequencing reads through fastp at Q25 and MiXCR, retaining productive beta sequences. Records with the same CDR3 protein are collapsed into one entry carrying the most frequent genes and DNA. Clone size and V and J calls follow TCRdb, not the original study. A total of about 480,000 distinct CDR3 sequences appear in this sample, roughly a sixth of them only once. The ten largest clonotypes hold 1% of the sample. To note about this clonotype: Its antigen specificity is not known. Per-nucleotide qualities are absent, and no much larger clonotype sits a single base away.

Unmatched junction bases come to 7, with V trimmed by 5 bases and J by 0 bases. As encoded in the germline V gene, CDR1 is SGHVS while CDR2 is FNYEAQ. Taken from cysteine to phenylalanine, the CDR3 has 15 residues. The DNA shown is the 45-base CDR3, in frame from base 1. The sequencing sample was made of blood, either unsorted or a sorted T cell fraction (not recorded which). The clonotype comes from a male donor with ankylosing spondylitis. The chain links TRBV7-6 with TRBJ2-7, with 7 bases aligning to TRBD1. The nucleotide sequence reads TGTGCCAGCAGCCTAGGACAGGCGGACTCCTACGAGCAGTACTTC. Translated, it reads CASSLGQADSYEQYF. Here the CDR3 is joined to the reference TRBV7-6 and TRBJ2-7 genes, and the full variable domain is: GAGVSQSPRYKVTKRGQDVALRCDPISGHVSLYWYRQALGQGPEFLTYFNYEAQQDKSGLPNDRFSAERPEGSISTLTIQRTEQRDSAMYRCASSLGQADSYEQYFGPGTRLTVT.